The present TCR beta chain was sequenced within a study of cytomegalovirus exposure and HLA in healthy donors. Study-wide results and limits: Listed as cytomegalovirus-associated were 164 TCR beta chains.

Points on this clone: Its target is not known. The junction does not match germline at one end; this may be a read error.

The CDR3 has 17 amino acids. Germline V gene data show CDR1 as MNHEY and CDR2 as SMNVEV (reference sequence). Primers for the PCR totalled 60 Vbeta and 13 Jbeta. Produced via immunoSEQ multiplex PCR; TCRdb's table is partial and in-frame only. The sample includes 150,000 to 200,000 clones, about four fifths of them seen just once. The TCR sequence derives from a male donor in good health and CMV-seropositive. Sequencing was done on a sample of PBMCs. The genes are TRBV27 and TRBJ2-6; 12 positions agree with TRBD1. This chain's CDR3 is CASSGGQGAVGANGLTF. The DNA for the CDR3 is TGTGCCAGCAGTGGGGGACAGGGGGCTGTTGGGGCCAACGGCCTGACTTTC.